Below, 32 T cell receptor beta chains from the same sample are listed, as sequenced in a study of vaccination effects on CD4 cells after COVID-19 (dated by TCRdb to between 2022 and 2023). The method was the immunoSEQ multiplex PCR assay. TCRdb's version of the immuneACCESS table is confined to in-frame rearrangements and falls short of the full clone set. An unresolved V gene accounts for under half of the shortfall where checked; the remainder is of unknown origin. This sample holds fewer than 75,000 clones; about 81% were observed only once. 4.3% of the sample lies in the top ten. After less than 13 days of culture, CD4+ T cells were isolated with the EasySep CD4+ T cell isolation kit. Each participant received two doses of an mRNA SARS-CoV-2 vaccine, either BNT162b2 or mRNA-1273. What these receptors recognize is not known. The specimen comprised CD4+ T cells from PBMCs cultured without peptide, sampled after COVID-19 vaccination. All receptors come from a human donor who received a COVID-19 vaccine.

V and J are TRBV5-1 and TRBJ1-4; maybe TRBD1 (5 bases). Trimming pared 0 bases from V and 5 bases from J, leaving 11 bases between. CDR1 SGHRS and CDR2 YFSETQ come from the germline V gene. There are 15 residues in the CDR3. The chain's CDR3 is CASSLVRGGNEKLFF. The CDR3 nucleotides read TGCGCCAGCAGCTTGGTGAGGGGTGGGAATGAAAAACTGTTTTTT.

The gene calls are TRBV5-6 and TRBJ1-3; D remains unclear. Germline V gene sequence: CDR1 SGHDT, CDR2 YYEEEE. V dropped 2 bases and J dropped 4 bases, with 19 bases sitting between them. This CDR3 region has 17 residues. This CDR3 is CASSFYDRHSGGNTIYF. In nucleotides, the CDR3 is TGTGCCAGCAGCTTTTACGACCGACACAGCGGGGGAAACACCATATATTTT.

The chain couples TRBV9 to TRBJ1-3, with 8 bases fitting TRBD1. The CDR3 loop spans 16 amino acids. Trimming at V came to 2 bases and at J to 0 bases, leaving 4 bases not matched to a gene. CDR1 is SGDLS and CDR2 is YYNGEE in the germline V gene. Here the CDR3 DNA reads TGTGCCAGCAGCGTTCGGGACAGGTACTCTGGAAACACCATATATTTT. Translated, it gives CASSVRDRYSGNTIYF.

This clone appeared once. This chain links TRBV6-6 with TRBJ1-2; 7 positions agree with TRBD1. The CDR3 is 13 residues long. The germline CDR1 and CDR2 sequences are MNHNY and SVGAGI (reference sequence). V was pared by 6 bases and J by 2 bases, with 3 bases of the junction left unmatched. For the CDR3, the DNA is TGTGCCAGCAGCCCACAGGGGAACTATGGCTACACCTTC. It codes for CASSPQGNYGYTF.

The gene calls are TRBV19 and TRBJ1-5; 8 positions agree with TRBD1. V was clipped by 0 bases and J by 7 bases; unmatched bases: 8. Germline V CDR1 and CDR2: LNHDA, SQIVND (reference sequence). The CDR3 sequence is 16 residues long. The CDR3 here is CASSIELTGAGQPQHF. The CDR3 DNA reads as TGTGCCAGTAGTATAGAGCTGACAGGGGCAGGGCAGCCCCAGCATTTT.

The chain uses TRBV5-6 and TRBJ1-5, with a possible D match to TRBD1 (5 bases). The germline V gene encodes CDR1 SGHDT and CDR2 YYEEEE. This CDR3 is built from 15 residues. Trimming pared 3 bases from V and 2 bases from J, leaving 12 bases between. CDR3 sequence (DNA): TGTGCCAGCAGCTGGGGCCCCATAGGCAATCAGCCCCAGCATTTT. Amino acid sequence: CASSWGPIGNQPQHF.

This sequence joins TRBV6-4 and TRBJ2-2; D is unclear. Between the trimmed V and J ends, which lost 6 bases and 8 bases, there was a span of 16 bases. This CDR3 region has 14 residues. Germline lookup yields CDR1 MRHNA and CDR2 SNTAGT. In DNA form, the CDR3 reads TGTGCCAGCAGGGTAGAAGGTCTTGGAGGGGAGCTGTTTTTT. As protein: CASRVEGLGGELFF.

There are a few counts of this clone. Because the CDR3's place on the DNA is in doubt, the DNA is left out and the CDR3 is given as listed by TCRdb. This chain uses TRBV3-1 (or the pseudogene TRBV3-2) with TRBJ2-5. The CDR3 contains 14 residues when both ends are counted. Germline CDR1 LGHDT, CDR2 YNNKEL (reference sequence). The CDR3: CASTTFGARETQYF.

This sequence joins TRBV27 and TRBJ1-1; TRBD1 is a possible D gene (6 bases). V was pared by 6 bases and J by 1 base, with 15 bases between. The germline gives CDR1 MNHEY, CDR2 SMNVEV (reference sequence). CDR3 size: 15 residues. CDR3 sequence: CASSSRGGGNTEAFF. The CDR3 DNA sequence: TGTGCCAGCAGCTCCCGTGGGGGCGGGAACACTGAAGCTTTCTTT.

This chain connects TRBV29-1 to TRBJ2-3, with D tentatively TRBD1 or TRBD2 (5 bases each). The V and J ends lost 6 bases and 4 bases respectively, with 17 bases between them. This CDR3 is 14 amino acids long. CDR1 is SQVTM and CDR2 is ANQGSEA in the germline V gene. CDR3 protein: CSVGRDGYSDTQYF. The CDR3 bases are TGCAGCGTCGGCCGGGACGGTTATTCAGATACGCAGTATTTT.

This sequence joins TRBV6-6 and TRBJ2-3, with 9 bases identical to TRBD2. After removal of 6 bases from V and 4 bases from J, the junction contained 8 bases not matched to a gene. The germline gives CDR1 MNHNY, CDR2 SVGAGI (reference sequence). The CDR3 spans 15 residues. The CDR3 loop is CASRNSGSGPDTQYF. The CDR3 DNA follows: TGTGCCAGCAGGAATAGCGGGAGTGGCCCAGATACGCAGTATTTT.

This rearrangement joins TRBV4-3 to TRBJ2-5; D not certain. Trimming took off 0 bases at V and 6 bases at J, with 11 bases between the two ends. The CDR3 loop spans 14 amino acids. In germline, CDR1 is LGHNA, CDR2 YSLEER. CDR3 sequence: CASSQDWLGKTQYF. The CDR3 DNA is TGCGCCAGCAGCCAAGATTGGTTGGGGAAGACCCAGTACTTC.

This clone was seen a single time. The chain links TRBV13 to TRBJ1-1, with a tentative D call TRBD1 (6 bases). The germline V gene has CDR1 PRHDT and CDR2 FYEKMQ (reference sequence). The CDR3 is 16 residues long. Between the trimmed V and J ends, which lost 1 base and 3 bases, there was a span of 15 bases. For the CDR3, the DNA is TGTGCCAGCAGCTTAGTTGGGCTGGGGGGGCACACTGAAGCTTTCTTT. Protein sequence: CASSLVGLGGHTEAFF. The variable domain in full, with the rest retrieved from reference TRBV13 and TRBJ1-1, is AAGVIQSPRHLIKEKRETATLKCYPIPRHDTVYWYQQGPGQDPQFLISFYEKMQSDKGSIPDRFSAQQFSDYHSELNMSSLELGDSALYFCASSLVGLGGHTEAFFGQGTRLTVV.

V usage is TRBV20-1 and J usage is TRBJ2-7; D not resolved. CDR1 and CDR2 from the germline V gene are DFQATT and SNEGSKA (reference sequence). V was pared by 5 bases and J by 5 bases, with 10 bases between. This CDR3 is 11 amino acids long. In DNA form, the CDR3 reads TGCAGTGCTGCCTCGGACGACGAGCAGTACTTC. It codes for CSAASDDEQYF.

The chain is built from TRBV12-5 and TRBJ1-2, with TRBD1 matching over 7 bases. V lost 2 bases, J lost 6 bases, and 12 bases stayed unmatched. The CDR3 has 16 amino acids. Germline CDR1 LGHNT, CDR2 FRNRAP. The CDR3 region is CASGLYPTGQANGYTF. The CDR3 coding sequence is TGTGCTAGTGGTTTGTATCCGACAGGGCAGGCGAATGGCTACACCTTC.

The chain recombines TRBV7-9 with TRBJ2-5, with unresolved D. Germline V gives CDR1 SEHNR, CDR2 FQNEAQ (reference sequence). The CDR3 runs to 14 residues. Trimming took off 5 bases at V and 3 bases at J, with 13 bases between the two ends. CDR3: CASSPNPGKETQYF. The CDR3 DNA reads as TGTGCCAGCAGCCCTAATCCGGGTAAAGAGACCCAGTACTTC.

The chain employs TRBV5-4 and TRBJ1-1, with D tentatively TRBD1 (6 bases). V shed 2 bases and J shed 4 bases, with 12 bases lying between them. This CDR3 region has 14 residues. The germline CDR1 and CDR2 sequences are SGHNT and YYREEE (reference sequence). In nucleotides, the CDR3 is TGTGCCAGCAGCTTCGATGGGGGGCTCACTGAAGCTTTCTTT. Protein: CASSFDGGLTEAFF.

The V and J genes are TRBV5-4 and TRBJ1-2; possible D gene TRBD1, 6 bases. V shed 2 bases and J shed 2 bases, with 13 bases lying between them. In germline, CDR1 is SGHNT, CDR2 YYREEE (reference sequence). This CDR3 has 15 amino acids. This CDR3 reads CASSLDLQGNYGYTF. The DNA for the CDR3 is TGTGCCAGCAGCTTAGATCTCCAGGGGAACTATGGCTACACCTTC.

The chain uses TRBV28 and TRBJ1-5, with D perhaps matching TRBD1 (6 bases). Germline lookup yields CDR1 MDHEN and CDR2 SYDVKM. The V end lost 3 bases, the J end lost 2 bases, and 11 bases lay between the germline ends. The CDR3 covers 15 residues. The CDR3 sequence: CASSLGAAGNQPQHF. In DNA form, the CDR3 reads TGTGCCAGCAGTTTGGGGGCGGCGGGCAATCAGCCCCAGCATTTT.

In DNA form, the CDR3 reads TGTGCCAGCAGCCCCACTGATTCAGAAAAACTGTTTTTT. Translating it yields CASSPTDSEKLFF. The chain recombines TRBV5-4 with TRBJ1-4; D remains ambiguous. Trimming cost V 4 bases and J 8 bases, with 12 bases left between them. The length of the CDR3 is 13 residues. Germline V lookup: CDR1 SGHNT, CDR2 YYREEE (reference sequence).

The chain has TRBV12-5 and TRBJ1-5, with D unclear. Deletions cut 3 bases from V and 0 bases from J, with 0 bases between. Germline-derived CDR1 and CDR2 are LGHNT and FRNRAP. The CDR3 is made up of 12 amino acids. CDR3 DNA: TGTGCTAGTGGTTTTAGCAATCAGCCCCAGCATTTT. Its translation: CASGFSNQPQHF.

This chain uses TRBV24-1 with TRBJ2-4, with 15 bases that match TRBD2. The V gene end was trimmed by 3 bases and the J gene end by 6 bases; junction bases not matched to a gene: 5. CDR1 and CDR2 (germline): KGHDR, SFDVKD. CDR3 length: 17 amino acids. The CDR3 loop reads CATSDPGLAGGRNIQYF. The CDR3 DNA reads as TGTGCCACCAGTGATCCCGGACTAGCGGGAGGGAGAAACATTCAGTACTTC.

The chain is built from TRBV20-1 and TRBJ1-4; tentative D call: TRBD1 (5 bases). The germline V gene has CDR1 DFQATT and CDR2 SNEGSKA (reference sequence). Between the trimmed V and J ends, which lost 6 bases and 8 bases, there was a span of 10 bases. The length of the CDR3 is 11 residues. The DNA of the CDR3 is TGCAGTGCCCCCCGACAGGAAAAACTGTTTTTT. Amino acid sequence: CSAPRQEKLFF.

This chain links TRBV18 with TRBJ1-1; the match to TRBD1 covers 7 bases. The length of the CDR3 is 15 residues. V lost 6 bases, J lost 1 base, and 8 bases stayed unmatched. The germline V gene has CDR1 KGHSH and CDR2 LQKENI. The CDR3 sequence is CASSPPGQPNTEAFF. The CDR3 bases are TGTGCCAGCTCGCCTCCGGGACAGCCGAACACTGAAGCTTTCTTT. Looking up the rest from reference TRBV18 and TRBJ1-1 gives the full variable domain: NAGVMQNPRHLVRRRGQEARLRCSPMKGHSHVYWYRQLPEEGLKFMVYLQKENIIDESGMPKERFSAEFPKEGPSILRIQQVVRGDSAAYFCASSPPGQPNTEAFFGQGTRLTVV.

The CDR3 DNA is TGTGCCACCAGCGAACCCACCTCGCCTGAAGCTTTCTTT. It yields the protein CATSEPTSPEAFF. V usage is TRBV15 and J usage is TRBJ1-1; D is unclear. Trimming left V 5 bases short and J 6 bases short, with 13 bases between. The CDR3 runs to 13 residues. Germline CDR1 is LNHNV and CDR2 is YYDKDF (reference sequence).

This clone occurred once. The chain carries TRBV29-1 and TRBJ2-1; 10 bases align to TRBD2. CDR1 and CDR2 from the germline V gene are SQVTM and ANQGSEA. The CDR3 runs 14 residues. V shed 3 bases, J shed 10 bases, and the junction held 9 bases outside the gene matches. As DNA, the CDR3 is TGCAGCGTTGACGGGAGCGGGAGGGCCCAAGAGCAGTTCTTC. It specifies CSVDGSGRAQEQFF.

The chain's CDR3 is CASSGQSTRETQYF. Here the CDR3 DNA reads TGTGCCAGCAGCGGACAGTCCACGAGGGAGACCCAGTACTTC. The genes are TRBV5-5 and TRBJ2-5; D may be TRBD1 (6 bases). V lost 4 bases and J lost 5, with 15 bases in between. Germline CDR1 reads SGHKS; CDR2 reads YYEKEE (reference sequence). This CDR3 has 14 residues.

This clone has only a few counts. This chain joins TRBV2 and TRBJ1-2; TRBD1 aligns across 9 bases. Germline V gene sequence: CDR1 SNHLY, CDR2 FYNNEI. Trimming at V came to 5 bases and at J to 7 bases, leaving 5 bases not matched to a gene. This CDR3 contains 13 residues. CDR3 protein: CASSIQGASGYTF. CDR3 sequence (DNA): TGTGCCAGCAGTATACAGGGGGCGTCTGGCTACACCTTC.

The chain recombines TRBV5-5 with TRBJ2-7; 8 bases fit TRBD1. The CDR3 runs 15 residues. V shed 0 bases, J shed 4 bases, and the junction held 6 bases outside the gene matches. The germline V gene encodes CDR1 SGHKS and CDR2 YYEKEE (reference sequence). The DNA for the CDR3 is TGTGCCAGCAGCTTGGTGGTACAGGGGGTGTACGAGCAGTACTTC. It encodes CASSLVVQGVYEQYF.

This chain links TRBV3-1 (or the pseudogene TRBV3-2) with TRBJ2-1, with D perhaps matching TRBD1 or TRBD2 (5 bases each). Germline-derived CDR1 and CDR2 are LGHDT and YNNKEL (reference sequence). The CDR3 has 17 residues. The germline V and J ends were trimmed by 4 bases and 7 bases, with 23 bases remaining between them. CDR3 nucleotides: TGTGCCAGCAGCCCGGGATTGGGGGAAGGAGAAAGAAATGAGCAGTTCTTC. It is translated as CASSPGLGEGERNEQFF.

This clone was recorded once. The chain recombines TRBV7-2 with TRBJ2-7, with TRBD1 identical over 8 bases. There are 13 residues in the CDR3. With 7 bases clipped from V and 3 bases from J, the junction kept 5 bases outside the gene matches. The germline CDR1 and CDR2 sequences are SGHTA and FQGNSA. This CDR3 reads CASMRTGRYEQYF. In nucleotides, the CDR3 is TGTGCCAGCATGAGGACAGGGCGCTACGAGCAGTACTTC.

The chain is built from TRBV30 and TRBJ2-7; D is undetermined. Germline CDR1 is GTSNPN and CDR2 is SVGIG (reference sequence). The CDR3 runs 15 residues. V lost 0 bases and J 6 bases, leaving 18 bases between the germline ends. CDR3 region: CAWSVLGIPGPEQYF. The CDR3 DNA follows: TGTGCCTGGAGTGTACTGGGGATCCCTGGGCCCGAGCAGTACTTC. The complete variable domain, with remaining parts taken from reference TRBV30 and TRBJ2-7, reads SQTIHQWPATLVQPVGSPLSLECTVEGTSNPNLYWYRQAAGRGLQLLFYSVGIGQISSEVPQNLSASRPQDRQFILSSKKLLLSDSGFYLCAWSVLGIPGPEQYFGPGTRLTVT.